This T cell receptor (beta chain) was captured in a study of T cell responses to AZD1222 COVID-19 vaccine. Whole-study results and caveats: The sample set comprised mostly white British donors with more females, and clonal diversity was possibly underestimated. Just six people given AZD1222 tested seropositive at baseline. Breadth and depth of Spike-specific TCRs rose after two AZD1222 doses. Close to half of all spike-specific TCRs reportedly target regions of the variants that are unmutated.

CDR1 and CDR2 (germline): SGHVS, FQNEAQ. The CDR3 sequence is 14 residues long. Trimming took 7 bases from V and 2 from J, leaving 15 bases between them. Generated by immunoSEQ multiplex PCR, the TCRdb table keeps only in-frame clones and is missing some. The sample consists of about 130,000 clones, just over 90% of them appearing once. Points on this clone: The antigen is not known.

This TCR came from an adult who received the AZD1222 COVID-19 vaccine. This chain joins TRBV7-8 and TRBJ2-7, with D perhaps TRBD1 (6 bases). Sample: peripheral blood, taken 28 days after the second AZD1222 dose. CDR3 residues: CASKRDILAYEQYF. The CDR3, as DNA: TGTGCCAGCAAGAGGGACATCCTAGCCTACGAGCAGTACTTC.